The 13 T cell receptor beta chains given below trace back to one sample, sequenced in a study of Ad26.COV2.S vaccination and SARS-CoV-2 variants. As for treatment: 15 to 20 received Ad26.COV2.S at low or high dose, single or two shots; 5 received placebo; per-sample allocation not given. Sampling took place 63 days after the first vaccine or placebo injection. The protocol was immunoSEQ multiplex PCR, while the TCRdb copy is restricted to in-frame clones and leaves out a portion. The sample yields 350,000 to 450,000 clones, around 86% seen once. The sample here was peripheral blood, taken in a trial of Ad26.COV2.S vaccine versus placebo. These receptor sequences come from a person between 18 and 65 years old who received the Ad26.COV2.S COVID-19 vaccine or a placebo.

The V gene is TRBV5-1, the J gene TRBJ1-4, with D uncertain. The CDR3 runs 15 residues. Per the germline V gene, CDR1 is SGHRS and CDR2 is YFSETQ. V gave up 4 bases and J gave up 0 bases, with 10 bases separating them. CDR3 protein: CASSPDATTNEKLFF. For the CDR3, the DNA is TGCGCCAGCAGCCCGGACGCAACAACTAATGAAAAACTGTTTTTT.

The gene calls are TRBV9 and TRBJ2-2; D unclear. The CDR3 has 14 amino acids. Germline loops: CDR1 SGDLS, CDR2 YYNGEE. The V end was cut by 6 bases, the J end by 1 base, with 10 bases between. The CDR3 DNA is TGTGCCAGCATGGGAACACTGAACACCGGGGAGCTGTTTTTT. It codes for CASMGTLNTGELFF.

The chain combines TRBV10-3 with TRBJ2-7; 10 bases map to TRBD2. Trimming removed 11 bases from V and 2 bases from J; junction bases left unmatched: 21. The germline V gene has CDR1 ENHRY and CDR2 SYGVKD. The CDR3 covers 18 residues. CDR3: CAATWTSPGSGGAYEQYF. In nucleotides, the CDR3 is TGTGCCGCAACATGGACATCACCGGGGAGCGGGGGGGCCTACGAGCAGTACTTC.

This clone has more than one count but fewer than ten. This sequence joins TRBV7-8 and TRBJ1-5; perhaps TRBD1 as D (5 bases). V shed 5 bases and J shed 4 bases, with 15 bases lying between them. Per the germline V gene, CDR1 is SGHVS and CDR2 is FQNEAQ. This CDR3 region has 15 residues. CDR3 amino acids: CASSHLGRPNQPQHF. CDR3 coding DNA: TGTGCCAGCAGCCACCTGGGACGGCCAAATCAGCCCCAGCATTTT.

V and J are TRBV7-9 and TRBJ1-2, with 8 positions matching TRBD1. The CDR3 totals 16 residues. V gave up 1 base and J gave up 3 bases; unmatched junction bases: 7. Germline V gene data show CDR1 as SEHNR and CDR2 as FQNEAQ (reference sequence). The chain's CDR3 is CASSLVPTGADYGYTF. The DNA for the CDR3 is TGTGCCAGCAGCTTAGTTCCGACAGGGGCGGACTATGGCTACACCTTC. Complete variable domain (other parts from reference TRBV7-9 and TRBJ1-2): DTGVSQNPRHKITKRGQNVTFRCDPISEHNRLYWYRQTLGQGPEFLTYFQNEAQLEKSRLLSDRFSAERPKGSFSTLEIQRTEQGDSAMYLCASSLVPTGADYGYTFGSGTRLTVV.

DNA for the CDR3: TGTGCCAGTAGTTCCTCGGGAGGGGGCTACACCTTC. Translating it yields CASSSSGGGYTF. The rearrangement uses TRBV19 and TRBJ1-2; D uncertain. CDR1 LNHDA and CDR2 SQIVND come from the germline V gene (reference sequence). V lost 5 bases, J lost 8 bases, and 12 bases lay in between. There are 12 residues in the CDR3.

This clone showed up just once. The rearrangement uses TRBV5-1 and TRBJ1-1; 7 bases map to TRBD1. The CDR3 consists of 15 residues. V gave up 3 bases and J gave up 4 bases; unmatched junction bases: 9. The V gene's germline CDR1 is SGHRS and CDR2 YFSETQ. CDR3 residues: CASSSHRGRVTEAFF. The CDR3 nucleotides are TGCGCCAGCAGCTCCCACAGGGGCCGGGTCACTGAAGCTTTCTTT.

The rearrangement links TRBV5-5 to TRBJ1-3; weak D call: TRBD1 (5 bases). From germline, CDR1 is SGHKS and CDR2 YYEKEE (reference sequence). The CDR3 has 18 residues. Trimming removed 0 bases at V and 4 bases at J, with 20 bases between. CDR3 in DNA: TGTGCCAGCAGCTTGGGAGCGGCGGGGCTGGCAGGAGGAAACACCATATATTTT. Translating it yields CASSLGAAGLAGGNTIYF.

This rearrangement joins TRBV6-5 to TRBJ2-7; 10 bases match TRBD1. The germline CDR1 and CDR2 sequences are MNHEY and SVGAGI. V was pared by 0 bases and J by 8 bases, with 7 bases of the junction left unmatched. The CDR3 runs 15 residues. The CDR3 region is CASSYSNMGQGKQYF. The CDR3 DNA is TGTGCCAGCAGTTACTCGAACATGGGACAGGGGAAGCAGTACTTC.

The chain links TRBV7-8 to TRBJ2-1, with 7 bases lining up with TRBD2. From germline, CDR1 is SGHVS and CDR2 FQNEAQ. The V gene end was trimmed by 3 bases and the J gene end by 7 bases; junction bases not matched to a gene: 6. This CDR3 contains 14 residues. CDR3 protein: CASSLGGVSNEQFF. The CDR3 DNA sequence: TGTGCCAGCAGCTTGGGAGGGGTGTCAAATGAGCAGTTCTTC.

This chain links TRBV7-9 with TRBJ2-1; TRBD2 aligns across 11 bases. CDR3 length equals 15 residues. Losses at the gene ends were 10 bases for V and 9 bases for J; bases not matched to a gene: 14. Germline CDR1 and CDR2: SEHNR and FQNEAQ (reference sequence). As DNA, the CDR3 is TGTGCCATCCTTCTAAATGGGCTAGCGGGGGGTGAGCAGTTCTTC. Residues: CAILLNGLAGGEQFF.

The chain is built from TRBV30 and TRBJ1-6, with D hard to call. Trimming shortened V by 2 bases and J by 0 bases, and 5 bases separated the two germline ends. Germline V gene data show CDR1 as GTSNPN and CDR2 as SVGIG (reference sequence). The CDR3 consists of 14 residues. The CDR3 sequence is CAWSYDSYNSPLHF. DNA of the CDR3: TGTGCCTGGAGTTATGACTCCTATAATTCACCCCTCCACTTT.

The V call is TRBV6-2 or TRBV6-3, the J call TRBJ1-4; 7 bases line up with TRBD1. Trimming cost V 6 bases and J 8 bases; bases outside gene matches: 12. CDR3 length: 15 residues. Germline V CDR1 and CDR2: MNHEY, SVGEGT. The CDR3 reads CASSRWQGVGEKLFF. CDR3 nucleotide sequence: TGTGCCAGCAGCCGGTGGCAGGGGGTCGGGGAAAAACTGTTTTTT.